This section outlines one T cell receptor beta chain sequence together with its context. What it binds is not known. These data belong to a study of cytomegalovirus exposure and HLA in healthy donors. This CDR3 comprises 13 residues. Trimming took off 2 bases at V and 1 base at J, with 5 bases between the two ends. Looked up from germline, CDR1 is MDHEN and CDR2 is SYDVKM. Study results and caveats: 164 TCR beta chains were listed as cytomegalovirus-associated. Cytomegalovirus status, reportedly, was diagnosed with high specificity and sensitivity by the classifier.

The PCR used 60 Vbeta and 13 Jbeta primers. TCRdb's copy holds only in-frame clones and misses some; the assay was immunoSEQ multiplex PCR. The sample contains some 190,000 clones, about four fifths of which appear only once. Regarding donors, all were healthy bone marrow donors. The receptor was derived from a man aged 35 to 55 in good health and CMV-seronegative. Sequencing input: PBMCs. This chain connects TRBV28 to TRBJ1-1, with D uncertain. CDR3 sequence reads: CASSLLGNTEAFF. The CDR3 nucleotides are TGTGCCAGCAGTTTACTAGGGAACACTGAAGCTTTCTTT.